The clone carrying this T cell receptor beta chain was detected a few times. Its antigen is not known. The library targeted TCRbeta and was prepared with unique molecular identifiers. One entry per CDR3 protein results from TCRdb running MiXCR on the PCR reads. The sample lists around 450,000 distinct CDR3 sequences; roughly two fifths were seen once. The sample comes from a study of T-cell reconstitution after alpha-beta-depleted transplantation in children. Study outcomes and limitations: Day-60 TCRbeta diversity that was high in some patients was derived from surviving recipient T cells and thymic progenitors. It was reported that alpha-beta T cells came from several hundred expanded graft clones (about two months after transplant). T-cell counts and diversity at one year post-transplant came mainly from newly produced T cells.

Germline values: CDR1 SEHNR, CDR2 FQNEAQ (reference sequence). The CDR3 length is 15 residues. Trimming left V 1 base short and J 3 bases short, with 12 bases between. Sequenced here: PBMCs, sampled before TCRalphabeta/CD19-depleted stem cell transplant. V usage is TRBV7-9 and J usage is TRBJ1-2; possibly TRBD1 for D (5 bases). This TCR was recovered from a girl aged 2-15 years with aplastic anemia, due to receive a stem cell transplant. CDR3 amino acids: CASSLDGGVDYGYTF. The CDR3 DNA follows: TGTGCCAGCAGCTTAGATGGGGGAGTCGACTATGGCTACACCTTC.